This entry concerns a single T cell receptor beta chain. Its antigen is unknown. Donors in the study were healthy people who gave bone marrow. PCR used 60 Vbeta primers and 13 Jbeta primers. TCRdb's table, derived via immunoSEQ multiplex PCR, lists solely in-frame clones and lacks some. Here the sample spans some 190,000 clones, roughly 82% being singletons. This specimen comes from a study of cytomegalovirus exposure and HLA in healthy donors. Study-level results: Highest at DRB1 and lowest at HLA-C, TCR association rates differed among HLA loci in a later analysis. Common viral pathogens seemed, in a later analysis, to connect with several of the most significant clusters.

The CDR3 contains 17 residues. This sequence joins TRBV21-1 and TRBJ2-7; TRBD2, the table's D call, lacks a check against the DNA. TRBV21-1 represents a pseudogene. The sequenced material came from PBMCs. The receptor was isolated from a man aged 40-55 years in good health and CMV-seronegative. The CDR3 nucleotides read TGTGCCAGCAGCAAGGGGGGGACTAGCGGGGGGGCCCACGAGCAGTACTTC. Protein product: CASSKGGTSGGAHEQYF.